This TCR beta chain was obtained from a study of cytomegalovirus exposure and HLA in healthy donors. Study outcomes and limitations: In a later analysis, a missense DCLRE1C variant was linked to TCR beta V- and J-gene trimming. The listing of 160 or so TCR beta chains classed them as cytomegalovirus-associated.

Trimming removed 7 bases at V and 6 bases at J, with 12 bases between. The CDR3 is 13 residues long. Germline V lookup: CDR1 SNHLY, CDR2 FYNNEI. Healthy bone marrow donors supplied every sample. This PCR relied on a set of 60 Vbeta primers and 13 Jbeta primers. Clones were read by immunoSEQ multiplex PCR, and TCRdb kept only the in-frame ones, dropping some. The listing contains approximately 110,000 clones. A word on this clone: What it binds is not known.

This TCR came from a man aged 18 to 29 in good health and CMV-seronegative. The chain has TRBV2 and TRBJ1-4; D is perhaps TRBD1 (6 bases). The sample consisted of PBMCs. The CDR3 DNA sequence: TGTGCCAGCAAAGGGGGGGATTATGAAAAACTGTTTTTT. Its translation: CASKGGDYEKLFF.